Below, one T cell receptor (beta chain) is given with its context. The data belong to a study of OX40 agonist ivuxolimab in advanced cancers. Overall study context: The study reported partial responses in three patients: one hepatocellular carcinoma, two cutaneous melanoma.

The data were produced by immunoSEQ multiplex PCR, yet TCRdb's version contains in-frame clones alone and is incomplete. Here the sample spans approximately 60,000 clones, around 85% being singletons. The CDR3 sequence is 15 residues long. The germline gives CDR1 SQVTM, CDR2 ANQGSEA. V lost 3 bases and J 3 bases, leaving 17 bases between the germline ends. With autoimmune disease history or systemic immunosuppression, patients were excluded. Sequenced material: CD4+ or CD8+ T cells sorted from blood, taken in a trial of the OX40 agonist ivuxolimab. The source of this sequence is an adult with an advanced solid tumor such as melanoma, head and neck, liver or kidney cancer. This rearrangement joins TRBV29-1 to TRBJ1-1; D is perhaps TRBD1 (6 bases). The CDR3 DNA follows: TGCAGCGTTGATCTAGAGTCCGGGGGCTACACTGAAGCTTTCTTT. This translates into CSVDLESGGYTEAFF.